One and the same sample provided the 21 T cell receptor beta chains below, sequenced in a study of shared clonotypes between healthy human individuals. Naive CD8 cells, CD45RO-negative and positively selected for CCR7, excluded terminally differentiated effector memory CD45RA+ cells. This table comes from immunoSEQ multiplex PCR, and its TCRdb copy is limited to in-frame clones, with some not included. The data hold 1.5 million to 2.5 million clones, with approximately 94% observed a single time. The sample taken for sequencing was naive CD8+ T cells sorted from blood. The receptors were sampled from a man in his late teens or twenties in good health.

The chain is built from TRBV2 and TRBJ2-2; D not certain. There are 16 residues in the CDR3. Germline V gene data show CDR1 as SNHLY and CDR2 as FYNNEI. Trimming removed 6 bases from V and 6 bases from J, with 20 bases in between. The CDR3 DNA is TGTGCCAGCAGCTCCTGGACCCTCGGTTACCCCGGGGAGCTGTTTTTT. Translating gives CASSSWTLGYPGELFF.

V and J are TRBV7-9 and TRBJ2-2, with 8 nucleotides matching TRBD1. V shed 5 bases, J shed 2 bases, and the junction held 7 bases outside the gene matches. The CDR3 consists of 16 residues. CDR1 is SEHNR and CDR2 is FQNEAQ in the germline V gene (reference sequence). CDR3 nucleotide sequence: TGTGCCAGCAGCCCCGGGGCAGGGGGCAACACCGGGGAGCTGTTTTTT. Its protein product is CASSPGAGGNTGELFF.

This chain connects TRBV9 to TRBJ2-7; TRBD1 might be the D (6 bases). Deletions cut 4 bases from V and 2 bases from J, with 16 bases between. Germline V lookup: CDR1 SGDLS, CDR2 YYNGEE. The length of the CDR3 is 15 residues. For the CDR3, the DNA is TGTGCCAGCAGCACCTACCGGGACACAACCTACGAGCAGTACTTC. It codes for CASSTYRDTTYEQYF.

J is TRBJ2-1 and V is TRBV9, with D uncertain. Germline V gives CDR1 SGDLS, CDR2 YYNGEE. This CDR3 has 15 amino acids. V lost 1 base and J lost 1, with 9 bases in between. CDR3 DNA sequence: TGTGCCAGCAGCGTATGGGAATCATCCTACAATGAGCAGTTCTTC. Amino acid sequence: CASSVWESSYNEQFF.

The chain couples TRBV19 to TRBJ2-1, with D possibly being TRBD1 or TRBD2 (5 bases each). Germline V gene lookup returns CDR1 LNHDA and CDR2 SQIVND (reference sequence). With 5 bases removed from V and 2 bases from J, the gap between germline ends came to 13 bases. This CDR3 comprises 15 residues. The CDR3 is CASSLSGTPYNEQFF. CDR3 nucleotide sequence: TGTGCCAGTAGTCTCTCCGGGACGCCCTACAATGAGCAGTTCTTC.

Note on this clone: The sample holds other DNA sequences that translate to the same CDR3. The V gene is TRBV9, the J gene TRBJ2-5; TRBD1 might be the D (5 bases). CDR1 is SGDLS, CDR2 YYNGEE, per germline. The CDR3 is 15 residues long. V dropped 0 bases and J dropped 1 base, with 10 bases sitting between them. CDR3 in DNA: TGTGCCAGCAGCGTAGAGGGGCTACTCCAAGAGACCCAGTACTTC. It codes for CASSVEGLLQETQYF.

The J gene is TRBJ1-6, the V gene TRBV2; possible D gene TRBD1, 5 bases. Trimming removed 7 bases at V and 8 bases at J, with 15 bases between. This CDR3 contains 14 residues. Germline CDR1 and CDR2: SNHLY and FYNNEI. As DNA, the CDR3 is TGTGCCAGCACCGGAGGGACGAGCGATTCACCCCTCCACTTT. Translated, it gives CASTGGTSDSPLHF.

The chain carries TRBV15 and TRBJ1-5; D is perhaps TRBD1 (5 bases). V dropped 3 bases and J dropped 5 bases, with 11 bases sitting between them. The CDR3 runs to 14 residues. CDR1 LNHNV and CDR2 YYDKDF come from the germline V gene (reference sequence). CDR3 coding DNA: TGTGCCACCAGCAGGGACACCCTGGATCAGCCCCAGCATTTT. The encoded protein is CATSRDTLDQPQHF.

V gene TRBV9 combines with J gene TRBJ2-7, with TRBD1 matching 8 bases. CDR3 length: 14 amino acids. The germline V gene has CDR1 SGDLS and CDR2 YYNGEE. The V gene end was trimmed by 7 bases and the J gene end by 4 bases; junction bases not matched to a gene: 10. CDR3 protein: CASGPPGGGYEQYF. The CDR3 region has the DNA TGTGCCAGCGGCCCCCCAGGGGGCGGGTACGAGCAGTACTTC. Full variable domain (remainder filled in from reference TRBV9 and TRBJ2-7): DSGVTQTPKHLITATGQRVTLRCSPRSGDLSVYWYQQSLDQGLQFLIQYYNGEERAKGNILERFSAQQFPDLHSELNLSSLELGDSALYFCASGPPGGGYEQYFGPGTRLTVT.

The DNA for the CDR3 is TGCAGCGTTCCGGCCGAGCGGGGGCCAGATACGCAGTATTTT. Translating it yields CSVPAERGPDTQYF. The chain is built from TRBV29-1 and TRBJ2-3; 8 bases are shared with TRBD2. The CDR3 runs 14 residues. Per germline, CDR1 SQVTM and CDR2 ANQGSEA. After removal of 5 bases from V and 4 bases from J, the junction contained 8 bases not matched to a gene.

The V call is TRBV4-1, the J call TRBJ1-2; D gene unclear. The V end was cut by 1 base, the J end by 2 bases, with 5 bases between. Germline values: CDR1 MGHRA, CDR2 YSYEKL. The CDR3 spans 13 residues. The CDR3 protein is CASSQVDNYGYTF. DNA of the CDR3: TGCGCCAGCAGCCAAGTGGACAACTATGGCTACACCTTC.

The chain has TRBV27 and TRBJ2-1; the match to TRBD2 covers 8 bases. V dropped 4 bases and J dropped 7; count of bases not matched to a gene: 3. Germline values: CDR1 MNHEY, CDR2 SMNVEV (reference sequence). The CDR3 runs 13 residues. The DNA for the CDR3 is TGTGCCAGCAGTTCGGGAGGGTGGAATGAGCAGTTCTTC. The encoded protein is CASSSGGWNEQFF.

V gene TRBV5-6 combines with J gene TRBJ2-1; tentatively, D is TRBD2 (6 bases). The germline V and J ends were trimmed by 3 bases and 2 bases, with 15 bases remaining between them. From germline, CDR1 is SGHDT and CDR2 YYEEEE. This CDR3 is built from 16 residues. CDR3 in DNA: TGTGCCAGCAGCTGGGGGGAGCCGGGGCCCTACAATGAGCAGTTCTTC. This encodes CASSWGEPGPYNEQFF.

The V gene is TRBV19, the J gene TRBJ2-3; D perhaps matches TRBD2 (6 bases). The CDR3 consists of 17 residues. V was cut by 3 bases and J by 1 base, with 17 bases left in between. CDR1 is LNHDA and CDR2 is SQIVND in the germline V gene (reference sequence). The CDR3 bases are TGTGCCAGTAGTATCAGTCTAGCGAGTTTTGGCACAGATACGCAGTATTTT. This sequence encodes CASSISLASFGTDTQYF.

This rearrangement joins TRBV5-1 to TRBJ2-7; TRBD1 matches at 9 bases. The germline CDR1 and CDR2 sequences are SGHRS and YFSETQ. J lost 1 base, V lost 4 bases, and 9 bases had no gene match. The CDR3 has 16 amino acids. CDR3 DNA: TGCGCCAGCAGCCCCGGGACAGGGATATTTTCCTACGAGCAGTACTTC. It translates to CASSPGTGIFSYEQYF.

The chain has TRBV5-1 and TRBJ2-7, with 9 nucleotides matching TRBD1. The CDR3 runs to 16 residues. CDR1 is SGHRS and CDR2 is YFSETQ in the germline V gene. The V segment lost 1 base and the J segment 7 bases; nucleotides outside the gene matches: 12. CDR3 sequence: CASSLYYGDRDEEQYF. Written as DNA, the CDR3 is TGCGCCAGCAGCTTGTATTATGGGGACAGGGATGAAGAGCAGTACTTC.

The J gene is TRBJ1-2, the V gene TRBV6-5, with D unclear. CDR1 is MNHEY, CDR2 SVGAGI, per germline. This CDR3 comprises 15 residues. V was clipped by 0 bases and J by 5 bases, with 13 bases between them. In DNA form, the CDR3 reads TGTGCCAGCAGTTACTCACCCTCCATAGAATATGGCTACACCTTC. Its translation is CASSYSPSIEYGYTF.

V and J are TRBV9 and TRBJ2-3; 8 bases are shared with TRBD1. Looked up from germline, CDR1 is SGDLS and CDR2 is YYNGEE. J was trimmed by 5 bases and V by 3 bases; bases with no gene match: 8. The CDR3 spans 15 residues. CDR3 residues: CASSADRAWGDTQYF. The CDR3 coding sequence is TGTGCCAGCAGCGCGGACAGGGCCTGGGGAGATACGCAGTATTTT. The full variable domain, completed using reference TRBV9 and TRBJ2-3, is DSGVTQTPKHLITATGQRVTLRCSPRSGDLSVYWYQQSLDQGLQFLIQYYNGEERAKGNILERFSAQQFPDLHSELNLSSLELGDSALYFCASSADRAWGDTQYFGPGTRLTVL.

Only one count was recorded for this clone. V is TRBV27 and J is TRBJ1-1; D remains ambiguous. This CDR3 has 13 amino acids. Germline loops: CDR1 MNHEY, CDR2 SMNVEV (reference sequence). Trimming took 6 bases from V and 1 from J, leaving 9 bases between them. CDR3: CASRPSGNTEAFF. CDR3 nucleotide sequence: TGTGCCAGCAGGCCCTCGGGGAACACTGAAGCTTTCTTT.

The chain carries TRBV30 and TRBJ1-1, with D possibly being TRBD1 (5 bases). Between the trimmed V and J ends, which lost 2 bases and 4 bases, there was a span of 14 bases. The CDR3 extends over 14 amino acids. Germline V gene data show CDR1 as GTSNPN and CDR2 as SVGIG (reference sequence). DNA of the CDR3: TGTGCCTGGAGTCAGGAGGGGTCGTTCACTGAAGCTTTCTTT. This encodes CAWSQEGSFTEAFF.

The CDR3 is CATAGGPPTEQYF. The CDR3 DNA follows: TGTGCCACCGCAGGGGGCCCCCCTACGGAGCAGTACTTC. The chain joins TRBV27 to TRBJ2-7, with TRBD1 matching over 8 bases. Germline trimming cut 10 bases from V and 7 bases from J; bases unmatched to any gene: 12. CDR1 is MNHEY, CDR2 SMNVEV, per germline (reference sequence). The CDR3 is made up of 13 amino acids.